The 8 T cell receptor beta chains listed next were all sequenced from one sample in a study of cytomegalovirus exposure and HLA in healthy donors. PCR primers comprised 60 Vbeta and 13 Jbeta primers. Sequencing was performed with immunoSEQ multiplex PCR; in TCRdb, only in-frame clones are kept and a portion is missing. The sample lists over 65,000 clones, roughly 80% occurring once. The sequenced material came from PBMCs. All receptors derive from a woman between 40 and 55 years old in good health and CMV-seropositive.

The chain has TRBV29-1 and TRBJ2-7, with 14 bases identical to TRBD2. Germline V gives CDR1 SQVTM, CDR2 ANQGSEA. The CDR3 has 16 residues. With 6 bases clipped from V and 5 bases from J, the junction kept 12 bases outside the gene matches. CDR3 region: CSVHQRTSGRNDEQYF. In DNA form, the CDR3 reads TGCAGCGTGCACCAAAGGACTAGCGGGAGGAACGACGAGCAGTACTTC.

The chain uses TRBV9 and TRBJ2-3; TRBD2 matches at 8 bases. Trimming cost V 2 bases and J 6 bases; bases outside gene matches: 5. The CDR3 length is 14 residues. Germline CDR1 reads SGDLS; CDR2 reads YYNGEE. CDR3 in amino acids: CASSVTAGADTQYF. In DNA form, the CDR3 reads TGTGCCAGCAGCGTGACAGCGGGAGCGGATACGCAGTATTTT.

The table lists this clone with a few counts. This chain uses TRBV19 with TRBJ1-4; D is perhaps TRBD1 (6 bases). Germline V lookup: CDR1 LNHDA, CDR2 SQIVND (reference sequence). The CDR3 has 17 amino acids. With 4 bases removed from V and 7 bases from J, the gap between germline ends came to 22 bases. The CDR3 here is CASSKTATQGWSEKLFF. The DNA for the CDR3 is TGTGCCAGTAGTAAAACCGCCACACAGGGTTGGAGTGAAAAACTGTTTTTT.

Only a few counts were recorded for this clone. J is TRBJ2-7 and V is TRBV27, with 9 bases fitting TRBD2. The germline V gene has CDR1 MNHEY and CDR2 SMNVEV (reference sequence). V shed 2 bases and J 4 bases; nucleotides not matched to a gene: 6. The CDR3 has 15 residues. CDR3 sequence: CASSLRLAGPYEQYF. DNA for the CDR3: TGTGCCAGCAGTTTAAGGCTAGCGGGACCGTACGAGCAGTACTTC.

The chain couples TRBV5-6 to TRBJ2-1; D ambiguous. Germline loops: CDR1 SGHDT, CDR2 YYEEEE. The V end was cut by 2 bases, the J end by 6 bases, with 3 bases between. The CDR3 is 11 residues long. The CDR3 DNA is TGTGCCAGCAGCTTCCTCAATGAGCAGTTCTTC. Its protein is CASSFLNEQFF.

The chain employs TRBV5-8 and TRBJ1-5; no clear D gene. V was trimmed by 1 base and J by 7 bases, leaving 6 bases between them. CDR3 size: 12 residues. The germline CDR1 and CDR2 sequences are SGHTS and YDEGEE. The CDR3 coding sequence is TGTGCCAGCAGCTTGTTATTACAGCCCCAGCATTTT. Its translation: CASSLLLQPQHF. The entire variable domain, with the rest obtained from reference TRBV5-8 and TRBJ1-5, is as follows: EAGVTQSPTHLIKTRGQQATLRCSPISGHTSVYWYQQALGLGLQFLLWYDEGEERNRGNFPPRFSGRQFPNYSSELNVNALELEDSALYLCASSLLLQPQHFGDGTRLSIL.

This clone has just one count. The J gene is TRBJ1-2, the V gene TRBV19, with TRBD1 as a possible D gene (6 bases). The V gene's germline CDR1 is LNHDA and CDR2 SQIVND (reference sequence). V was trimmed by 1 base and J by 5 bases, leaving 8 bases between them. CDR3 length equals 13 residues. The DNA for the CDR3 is TGTGCCAGTAGTATAGCTGGGACATATGGCTACACCTTC. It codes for CASSIAGTYGYTF. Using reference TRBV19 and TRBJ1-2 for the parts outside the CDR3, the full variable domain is DGGITQSPKYLFRKEGQNVTLSCEQNLNHDAMYWYRQDPGQGLRLIYYSQIVNDFQKGDIAEGYSVSREKKESFPLTVTSAQKNPTAFYLCASSIAGTYGYTFGSGTRLTVV.

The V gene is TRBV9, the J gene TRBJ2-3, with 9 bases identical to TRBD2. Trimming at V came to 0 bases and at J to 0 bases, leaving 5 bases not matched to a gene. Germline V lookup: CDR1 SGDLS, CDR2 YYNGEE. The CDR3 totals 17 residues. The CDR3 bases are TGTGCCAGCAGCGTAGTTGCTAGCGGGACGAGCACAGATACGCAGTATTTT. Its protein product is CASSVVASGTSTDTQYF.